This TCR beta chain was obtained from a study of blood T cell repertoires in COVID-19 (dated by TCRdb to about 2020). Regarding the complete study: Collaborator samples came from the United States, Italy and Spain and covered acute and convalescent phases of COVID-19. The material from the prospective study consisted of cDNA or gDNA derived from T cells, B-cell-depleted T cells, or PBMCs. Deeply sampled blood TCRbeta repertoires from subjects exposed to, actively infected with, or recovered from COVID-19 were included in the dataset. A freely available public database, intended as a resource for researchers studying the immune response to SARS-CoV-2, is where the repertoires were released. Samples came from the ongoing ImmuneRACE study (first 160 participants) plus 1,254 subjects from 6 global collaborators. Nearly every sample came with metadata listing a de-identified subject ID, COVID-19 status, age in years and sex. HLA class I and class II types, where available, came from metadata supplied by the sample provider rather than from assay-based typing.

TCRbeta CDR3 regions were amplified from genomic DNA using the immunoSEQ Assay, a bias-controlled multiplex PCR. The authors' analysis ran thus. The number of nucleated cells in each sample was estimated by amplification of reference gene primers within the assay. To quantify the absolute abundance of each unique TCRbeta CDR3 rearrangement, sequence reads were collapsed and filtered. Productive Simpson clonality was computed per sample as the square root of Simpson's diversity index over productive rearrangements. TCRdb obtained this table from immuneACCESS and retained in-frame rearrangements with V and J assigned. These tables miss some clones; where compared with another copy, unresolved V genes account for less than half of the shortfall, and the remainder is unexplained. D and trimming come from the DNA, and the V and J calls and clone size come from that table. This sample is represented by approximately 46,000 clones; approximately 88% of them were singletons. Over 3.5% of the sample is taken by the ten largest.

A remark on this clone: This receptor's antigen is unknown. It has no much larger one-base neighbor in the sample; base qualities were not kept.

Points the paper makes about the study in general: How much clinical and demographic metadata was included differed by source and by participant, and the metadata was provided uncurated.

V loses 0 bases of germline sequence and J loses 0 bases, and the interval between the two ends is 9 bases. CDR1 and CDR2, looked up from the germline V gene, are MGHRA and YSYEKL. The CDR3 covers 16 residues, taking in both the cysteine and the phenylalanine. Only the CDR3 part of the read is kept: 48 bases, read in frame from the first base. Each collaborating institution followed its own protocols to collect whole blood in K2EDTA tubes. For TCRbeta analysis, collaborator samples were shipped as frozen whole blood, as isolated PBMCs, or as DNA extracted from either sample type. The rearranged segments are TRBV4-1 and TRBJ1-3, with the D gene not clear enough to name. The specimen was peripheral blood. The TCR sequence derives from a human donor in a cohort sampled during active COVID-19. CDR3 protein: CASSQDSSRSGNTIYF. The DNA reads TGCGCCAGCAGCCAAGATAGTTCCCGCTCTGGAAACACCATATATTTT.